The present T cell receptor (beta chain) was sequenced within a study of blood T cell repertoires in COVID-19. As handled by the study authors: Estimation of nucleated cell counts relied on the amplification of reference gene primers. TCRdb's table, derived via immunoSEQ multiplex PCR, lists solely in-frame clones and lacks some. The DNA gave D and trimming, while V, J and clone size come from that table. The sample comprises about 12,000 clones, approximately 85% of which are singletons, and over 25% rests with the top ten. This CDR3 comprises 15 residues. The germline V gene has CDR1 SGHRS and CDR2 YFSETQ. V gave up 4 bases and J gave up 1 base, with 14 bases separating them.

The source is a human donor in a cohort sampled during active COVID-19. V and J are TRBV5-1 and TRBJ2-5; D may be TRBD1 (6 bases). What was sequenced was peripheral blood. The CDR3 sequence: CASSATGPFQETQYF. CDR3 sequence (DNA): TGCGCCAGCAGCGCTACAGGGCCCTTCCAAGAGACCCAGTACTTC.